This paragraph covers one T cell receptor (beta chain) sequence. The data belong to a study of T cell changes during pregnancy in multiple sclerosis. The V gene lost 4 bases and the J gene lost 7 bases, with 8 bases spanning the gap. The CDR3 contains 13 residues. Germline lookup yields CDR1 SNHLY and CDR2 FYNNEI. TCRdb's table, derived via immunoSEQ multiplex PCR, lists solely in-frame clones and lacks some. The profile shows some 68,000 clones, about 90% of them singletons. The origin of this receptor is a female donor in good health, enrolled as a control in a pregnancy study. This chain uses TRBV2 with TRBJ1-6; a weak D match, TRBD1 (5 bases). The sample in question was peripheral blood, obtained in the second trimester of pregnancy. The CDR3 coding sequence is TGTGCCAGCAGTGGTAACAGGAATTCACCCCTCCACTTT. Its protein is CASSGNRNSPLHF. The full variable domain, in which reference TRBV2 and TRBJ1-6 provide the parts outside the CDR3, is EPEVTQTPSHQVTQMGQEVILRCVPISNHLYFYWYRQILGQKVEFLVSFYNNEISEKSEIFDDQFSVERPDGSNFTLKIRSTKLEDSAMYFCASSGNRNSPLHFGNGTRLTVT.